A selection of T cell receptor beta chains follows, all from one sample in a study of regulatory T cells in long-lasting Graves disease. TCRdb re-analysed the multiplex PCR reads in MiXCR, keeping a single row per CDR3 protein. The sample lists around 450,000 distinct CDR3 sequences; 15% were seen once. The data were also submitted as part of a second study, on T cells in Graves' hyperthyroidism and ophthalmopathy.

Material: peripheral blood mononuclear cells (PBMCs), obtained at new diagnosis, from a patient treated with antithyroid drugs. These receptors came from a woman aged 40-49 years with Graves disease. Both conserved end residues are part of each CDR3. A D gene is named only where the DNA matches it firmly. Size is stated for part of the rows, as once, few or many counts, or as a class when the clone is expanded.

TRBV27,TRBD1,TRBJ1-5,NA,CASSKTGNQPQHF,TGTGCCAGCAGCAAGACAGGGAATCAGCCCCAGCATTTT
TRBV5-1,NA,TRBJ2-1,NA,CASNHDAALDEQFF,TGCGCCAGCAACCACGATGCTGCCCTCGATGAGCAGTTCTTC
TRBV6-2/TRBV6-3,TRBD1,TRBJ2-5,many,CASSWTPSGGETQYF,TGTGCCAGCAGTTGGACACCGTCAGGGGGAGAGACCCAGTACTTC
TRBV6-1,TRBD2,TRBJ2-2,NA,CASSQGLAGVGTGELFF,TGTGCCAGCAGTCAGGGACTAGCGGGAGTAGGTACCGGGGAGCTGTTTTTT
TRBV20-1,NA,TRBJ2-1,many,CSARDLGLSGRSDEQFF,TGCAGTGCTAGAGATCTGGGGTTAAGTGGGAGAAGCGATGAGCAGTTCTTC
TRBV12-3/TRBV12-4,TRBD1,TRBJ1-6,many,CASRHAGGNSPLHF,TGTGCCAGCAGACACGCAGGGGGCAATTCACCCCTCCACTTT
TRBV11-2,TRBD1,TRBJ2-7,many,CASSWGTGSYEQYF,TGTGCCAGCAGCTGGGGGACAGGCAGTTACGAGCAGTACTTC
TRBV4-2,TRBD1,TRBJ1-1,NA,CASSQGTGVTEAFF,TGTGCCAGCAGCCAAGGGACAGGAGTCACTGAAGCTTTCTTT
TRBV12-3/TRBV12-4,TRBD2,TRBJ2-7,NA,CASSFRSGRPYEQYF,TGTGCCAGCAGTTTTAGAAGCGGGAGACCCTACGAGCAGTACTTC
TRBV4-1,NA,TRBJ2-1,few,CASRGTVNEQFF,TGCGCCAGCAGGGGTACAGTCAATGAGCAGTTCTTC
TRBV12-3/TRBV12-4,TRBD1,TRBJ1-2,many,CASRTTGQVFDGYTF,TGTGCCAGCAGAACGACGGGACAGGTATTCGATGGCTACACCTTC
TRBV19,TRBD1,TRBJ1-5,NA,CASSIGTGDQPQHF,TGTGCCAGTAGTATCGGGACAGGTGATCAGCCCCAGCATTTT
TRBV28,NA,TRBJ2-7,NA,CASSSPSGTYSYEQYF,TGTGCCAGCAGTTCACCATCCGGGACTTACTCCTACGAGCAGTACTTC
TRBV12-3/TRBV12-4,TRBD1,TRBJ1-1,many,CASSLTGTGRTEAFF,TGTGCCAGCAGTCTCACCGGGACAGGCAGGACTGAAGCTTTCTTT
TRBV24-1,TRBD1,TRBJ2-1,NA,CATGQGDEQFF,TGTGCCACCGGACAGGGGGACGAGCAGTTCTTC
TRBV12-3/TRBV12-4,TRBD1,TRBJ2-1,many,CASTRTGGAYIFYEQFF,TGTGCCAGCACCCGGACAGGGGGCGCCTATATCTTTTATGAGCAGTTCTTC
TRBV2,TRBD1,TRBJ1-5,many,CASRRTGGSNQPQHF,TGTGCCAGCAGGCGGACAGGGGGGAGCAATCAGCCCCAGCATTTT
TRBV2,TRBD2,TRBJ2-7,many,CASSGTSGSETYEQYF,TGTGCCAGCTCTGGGACTAGCGGGTCGGAAACCTACGAGCAGTACTTC
TRBV4-3,TRBD1,TRBJ1-2,NA,CASSQEGQGTAYGYTF,TGCGCCAGCAGCCAAGAAGGACAGGGTACAGCCTATGGCTACACCTTC
TRBV5-6,NA,TRBJ1-2,NA,CASTQGSGYTF,TGTGCCAGCACTCAGGGGTCTGGCTACACCTTC
TRBV7-8,NA,TRBJ2-1,many,CASSLRGGLEQFF,TGTGCCAGCAGCTTAAGGGGTGGGCTTGAGCAGTTCTTC
TRBV2,NA,TRBJ2-7,NA,CASSEEGRSYEQYF,TGTGCCAGCAGTGAAGAGGGTAGGTCCTACGAGCAGTACTTC
TRBV29-1,NA,TRBJ2-7,many,CSGTPGPSYEQYF,TGCAGCGGAACTCCTGGGCCCTCTTACGAGCAGTACTTC
TRBV6-1,NA,TRBJ2-2,NA,CASSTPNVGELFF,TGTGCCAGCAGTACTCCGAACGTTGGGGAGCTGTTTTTT
TRBV9,NA,TRBJ2-7,NA,CASSREPAGPYEQYF,TGTGCCAGCAGCCGCGAGCCAGCGGGCCCCTACGAGCAGTACTTC
TRBV12-3/TRBV12-4,TRBD1,TRBJ1-6,NA,CASSFRDRAESPLHF,TGTGCCAGCAGCTTCCGGGACAGGGCGGAATCACCCCTCCACTTT
TRBV11-2,NA,TRBJ2-1,many,CASSLEGGRTNNEQFF,TGTGCCAGCAGCTTAGAGGGCGGAAGAACGAACAATGAGCAGTTCTTC
TRBV7-6,NA,TRBJ2-1,NA,CASSLAVAAYNEQFF,TGTGCCAGCAGCTTAGCTGTGGCAGCATACAATGAGCAGTTCTTC
TRBV20-1,NA,TRBJ2-7,few,CSAEKRAEGSGYEQYF,TGCAGTGCGGAGAAGAGAGCTGAGGGTTCGGGTTACGAGCAGTACTTC
TRBV7-9,TRBD1,TRBJ2-3,NA,CASSYGQGSTDTQYF,TGTGCCAGCAGCTACGGACAGGGTAGCACAGATACGCAGTATTTT
TRBV28,NA,TRBJ2-3,many,CASSSQTDTQYF,TGTGCCAGCAGCTCTCAGACAGATACGCAGTATTTT
TRBV5-1,NA,TRBJ2-5,NA,CASSPDTPRETQYF,TGCGCCAGCAGCCCAGACACCCCCCGGGAGACCCAGTACTTC
TRBV4-3,NA,TRBJ1-4,NA,CASSQDYRSNEKLFF,TGCGCCAGCAGCCAAGATTACCGCAGCAATGAAAAACTGTTTTTT
TRBV5-1,NA,TRBJ2-3,many,CASSLAGLEGDTQYF,TGCGCCAGCAGCTTGGCGGGGTTAGAAGGGGATACGCAGTATTTT
TRBV6-1,NA,TRBJ2-2,NA,CASSQYRANTGELFF,TGTGCCAGCAGTCAATACAGGGCTAACACCGGGGAGCTGTTTTTT
TRBV30,TRBD1,TRBJ2-5,NA,CAWSDDRDQETQYF,TGTGCCTGGAGTGATGACAGGGACCAAGAGACCCAGTACTTC
TRBV4-1,NA,TRBJ1-5,NA,CASSHEVYSNQPQHF,TGCGCCAGCAGCCACGAAGTATATAGCAATCAGCCCCAGCATTTT
TRBV19,NA,TRBJ2-5,many,CASSISGPRTYQETQYF,TGTGCCAGTAGTATTTCGGGACCCAGAACGTACCAAGAGACCCAGTACTTC
TRBV20-1,NA,TRBJ1-1,NA,CSARDGGRGAFF,TGCAGTGCTAGAGACGGGGGCAGAGGAGCTTTCTTT
TRBV20-1,NA,TRBJ2-3,many,CSARDRYTQYF,TGCAGTGCTAGAGATCGATATACGCAGTATTTT
TRBV5-1,TRBD2,TRBJ2-3,many,CASSTGTSGSGSTDTQYF,TGCGCCAGCAGCACCGGGACTAGCGGGAGTGGGAGCACAGATACGCAGTATTTT
TRBV12-3/TRBV12-4,NA,TRBJ1-4,few,CASSWGDEKLFF,TGTGCCAGCAGTTGGGGGGATGAAAAACTGTTTTTT
TRBV19,NA,TRBJ2-2,many,CASSIVRFTGELFF,TGTGCCAGTAGTATAGTCAGGTTTACCGGGGAGCTGTTTTTT
TRBV29-1,NA,TRBJ2-1,few,CSVDPGINSYNEQFF,TGCAGCGTTGACCCGGGGATTAACAGTTACAATGAGCAGTTCTTC
TRBV20-1,NA,TRBJ1-1,many,CSALQGNTEAFF,TGCAGTGCTCTTCAGGGGAACACTGAAGCTTTCTTT